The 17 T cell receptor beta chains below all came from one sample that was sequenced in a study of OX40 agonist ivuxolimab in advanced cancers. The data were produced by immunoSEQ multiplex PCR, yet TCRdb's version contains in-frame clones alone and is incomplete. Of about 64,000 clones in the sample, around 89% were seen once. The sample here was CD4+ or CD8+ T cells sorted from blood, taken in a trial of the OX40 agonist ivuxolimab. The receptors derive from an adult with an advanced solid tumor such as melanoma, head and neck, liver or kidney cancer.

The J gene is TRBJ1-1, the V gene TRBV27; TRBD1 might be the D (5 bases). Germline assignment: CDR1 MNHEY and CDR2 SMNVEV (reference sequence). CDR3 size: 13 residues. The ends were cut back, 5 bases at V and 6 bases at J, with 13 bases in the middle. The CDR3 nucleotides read TGTGCCAGCAGTCCCGGGGGAAGCGCTGAAGCTTTCTTT. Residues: CASSPGGSAEAFF.

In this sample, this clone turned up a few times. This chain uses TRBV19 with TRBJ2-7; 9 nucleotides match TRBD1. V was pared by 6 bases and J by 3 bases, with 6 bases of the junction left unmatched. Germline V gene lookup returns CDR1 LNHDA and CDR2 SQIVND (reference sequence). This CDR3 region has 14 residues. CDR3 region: CASSPTGGSYEQYF. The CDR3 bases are TGTGCCAGTAGCCCGACAGGGGGGAGCTACGAGCAGTACTTC. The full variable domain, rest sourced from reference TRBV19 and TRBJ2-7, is DGGITQSPKYLFRKEGQNVTLSCEQNLNHDAMYWYRQDPGQGLRLIYYSQIVNDFQKGDIAEGYSVSREKKESFPLTVTSAQKNPTAFYLCASSPTGGSYEQYFGPGTRLTVT.

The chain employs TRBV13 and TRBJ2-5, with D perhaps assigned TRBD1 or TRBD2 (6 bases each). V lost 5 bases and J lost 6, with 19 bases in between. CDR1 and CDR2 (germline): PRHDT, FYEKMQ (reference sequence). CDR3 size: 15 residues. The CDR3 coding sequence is TGTGCCAGCAGCGCAGATGGTCAGGGGAGGCAGACCCAGTACTTC. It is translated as CASSADGQGRQTQYF.

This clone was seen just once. For the CDR3, the DNA is TGCAGCGTTGAAGATCGCGTGGGGGGCTATGGCTACACCTTC. Encoded protein: CSVEDRVGGYGYTF. The genes are TRBV29-1 and TRBJ1-2; possible D gene TRBD1, 5 bases. V dropped 0 bases and J dropped 4 bases, with 12 bases sitting between them. Germline values: CDR1 SQVTM, CDR2 ANQGSEA. The CDR3 is made up of 14 amino acids.

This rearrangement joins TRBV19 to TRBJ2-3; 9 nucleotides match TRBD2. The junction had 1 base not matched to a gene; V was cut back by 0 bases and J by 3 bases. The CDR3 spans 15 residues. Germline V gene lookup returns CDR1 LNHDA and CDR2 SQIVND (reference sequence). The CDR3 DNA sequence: TGTGCCAGTAGTATAGATGCGGGGGGGACAGATACGCAGTATTTT. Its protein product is CASSIDAGGTDTQYF.

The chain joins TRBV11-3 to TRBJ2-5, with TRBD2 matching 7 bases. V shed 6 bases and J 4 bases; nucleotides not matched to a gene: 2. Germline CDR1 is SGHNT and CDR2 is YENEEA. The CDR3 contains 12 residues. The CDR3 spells CASRGEGETQYF. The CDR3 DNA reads TGTGCCAGCAGGGGGGAGGGAGAGACCCAGTACTTC.

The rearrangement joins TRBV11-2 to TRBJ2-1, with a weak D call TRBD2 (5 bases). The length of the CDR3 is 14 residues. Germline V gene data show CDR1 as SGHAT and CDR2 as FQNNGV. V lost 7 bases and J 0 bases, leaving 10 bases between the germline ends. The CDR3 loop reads CASTGLSSYNEQFF. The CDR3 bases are TGTGCCAGCACCGGACTTAGCTCCTACAATGAGCAGTTCTTC.

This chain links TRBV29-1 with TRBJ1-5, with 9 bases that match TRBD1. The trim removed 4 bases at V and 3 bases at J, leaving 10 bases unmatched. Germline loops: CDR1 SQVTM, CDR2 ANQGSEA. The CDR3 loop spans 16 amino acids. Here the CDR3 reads CSVALTGQGPNQPQHF. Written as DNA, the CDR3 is TGCAGCGTTGCGTTAACGGGACAGGGACCCAATCAGCCCCAGCATTTT.

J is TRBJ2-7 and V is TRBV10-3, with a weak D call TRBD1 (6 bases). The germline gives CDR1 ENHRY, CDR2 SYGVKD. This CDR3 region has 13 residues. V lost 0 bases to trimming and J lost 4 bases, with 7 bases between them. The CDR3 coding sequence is TGTGCCATCAGTGAGTCCACAGGGTACGAGCAGTACTTC. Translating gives CAISESTGYEQYF.

This CDR3 is CASSDRQEGGAFF. The CDR3 nucleotides read TGTGCCAGCAGTGATAGACAGGAGGGGGGTGCTTTCTTT. The chain links TRBV2 to TRBJ1-1; possible D gene TRBD1, 6 bases. The CDR3 is 13 residues long. V was clipped by 3 bases and J by 11 bases, with 16 bases between them. CDR1 is SNHLY and CDR2 is FYNNEI in the germline V gene.

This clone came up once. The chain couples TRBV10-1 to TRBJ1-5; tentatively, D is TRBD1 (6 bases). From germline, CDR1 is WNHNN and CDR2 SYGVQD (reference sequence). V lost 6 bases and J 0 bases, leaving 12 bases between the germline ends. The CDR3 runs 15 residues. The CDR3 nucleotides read TGCGCCAGCAGACCCACAGGGTATAGCAATCAGCCCCAGCATTTT. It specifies CASRPTGYSNQPQHF.

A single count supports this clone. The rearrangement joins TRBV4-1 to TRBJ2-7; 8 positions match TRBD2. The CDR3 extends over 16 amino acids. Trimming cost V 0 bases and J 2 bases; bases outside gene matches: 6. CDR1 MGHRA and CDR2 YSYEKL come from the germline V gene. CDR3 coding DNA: TGCGCCAGCAGCCAAGATCGGGGGGGGGATGCCTACGAGCAGTACTTC. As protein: CASSQDRGGDAYEQYF.

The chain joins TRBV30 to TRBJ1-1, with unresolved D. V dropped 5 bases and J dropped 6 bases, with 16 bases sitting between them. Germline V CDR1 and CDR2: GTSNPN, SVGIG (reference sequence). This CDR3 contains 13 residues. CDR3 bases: TGTGCCTGGGATGCTGCGCTGTGGGCTGAAGCTTTCTTT. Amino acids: CAWDAALWAEAFF.

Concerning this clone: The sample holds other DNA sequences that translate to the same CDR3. CDR3 sequence reads: CASSLTGPSYEQYF. The DNA for the CDR3 is TGTGCCAGCAGTTTAACAGGGCCATCCTACGAGCAGTACTTC. This chain links TRBV28 with TRBJ2-7, with D tentatively TRBD1 (6 bases). CDR1 and CDR2 from the germline V gene are MDHEN and SYDVKM. Trimming stripped 2 bases from V and 1 base from J, with 9 bases between. The CDR3 totals 14 residues.

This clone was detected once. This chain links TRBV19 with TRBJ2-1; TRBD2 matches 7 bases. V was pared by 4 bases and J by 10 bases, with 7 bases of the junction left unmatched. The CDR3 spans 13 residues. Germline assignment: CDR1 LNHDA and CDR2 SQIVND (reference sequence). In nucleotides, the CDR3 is TGTGCCAGTAGTACCCCCCAGCGGGAAGAGCAGTTCTTC. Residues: CASSTPQREEQFF.

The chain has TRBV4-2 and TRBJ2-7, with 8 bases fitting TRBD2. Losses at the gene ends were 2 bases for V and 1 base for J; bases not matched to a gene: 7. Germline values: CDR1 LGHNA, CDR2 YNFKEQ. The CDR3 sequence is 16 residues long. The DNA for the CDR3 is TGTGCCAGCAGCCAATACCCAGCGGGGGCTTCCTACGAGCAGTACTTC. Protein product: CASSQYPAGASYEQYF.

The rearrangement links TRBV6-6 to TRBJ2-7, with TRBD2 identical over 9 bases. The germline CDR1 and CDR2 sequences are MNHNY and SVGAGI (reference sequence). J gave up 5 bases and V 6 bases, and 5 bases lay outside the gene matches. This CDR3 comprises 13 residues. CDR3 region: CASRVASGNEQYF. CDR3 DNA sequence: TGTGCCAGCAGGGTGGCTAGCGGGAACGAGCAGTACTTC.